This T cell receptor (beta chain) appears in the sequencing data of a study of blood T cell repertoires in COVID-19. Background on the study: Material from acute and convalescent COVID-19 was sourced from the United States, Italy and Spain.

In the original processing: From reference gene primer amplification, estimates of nucleated cell counts were derived. Sequencing used immunoSEQ multiplex PCR; TCRdb keeps in-frame clones, though not all of them. V and J calls and clone size are as listed in that table; D and trimming were resolved from the DNA. The sample carries about 200,000 clones, about four fifths recorded once. The Seattle patients joined while their infection was active and were tracked longitudinally afterward. This clone was detected only once. The sample was peripheral blood. The clonotype comes from a middle-aged woman with COVID-19, enrolled during active disease.

CDR3 in DNA: TGTGCTAGTGGTGGCCCTGGGGAGTCCGTCTCCTACGAGCAGTACTTC. It specifies CASGGPGESVSYEQYF. This sequence joins TRBV12-5 and TRBJ2-7; D might be TRBD2 (5 bases). Germline V gene lookup returns CDR1 LGHNT and CDR2 FRNRAP. Trimming pared 5 bases from V and 0 bases from J, leaving 17 bases between. The CDR3 runs 16 residues.